The 16 T cell receptor beta chains in this list originate from one sample, sequenced in a study of T cells in Graves' hyperthyroidism and ophthalmopathy. Authors of the study amplified TCR beta CDR3 regions from RNA transcripts. Initially, a first-round RT-PCR of the TCR CDR3 employed the HTBI primer set. TCRdb itself ran the multiplex PCR reads through MiXCR, one entry per CDR3 protein. Of about 620,000 distinct CDR3 sequences listed, roughly 17% were seen once; the top ten hold approximately 3.8%. Sequencing was carried out using blood. The receptors were gathered from a woman in her twenties or thirties with Graves' hyperthyroidism.

This clonotype was seen ten or more times. V is TRBV27 and J is TRBJ2-5; D remains unclear. Germline CDR1 reads MNHEY; CDR2 reads SMNVEV (reference sequence). Trimming cost V 2 bases and J 6 bases, with 13 bases left between them. The CDR3 length is 14 residues. CDR3 residues: CASSLGNEGQTQYF. The CDR3 DNA sequence: TGTGCCAGCAGTTTAGGGAACGAAGGGCAGACCCAGTACTTC.

The rearrangement joins TRBV15 to TRBJ2-1; D is unclear. The CDR3 is 16 amino acids. V dropped 3 bases and J dropped 0 bases, with 12 bases sitting between them. Germline lookup yields CDR1 LNHNV and CDR2 YYDKDF (reference sequence). The CDR3 sequence: CATSRALDDSYNEQFF. The CDR3, as DNA: TGTGCCACCAGCAGGGCTTTGGACGACTCCTACAATGAGCAGTTCTTC.

This clonotype was found many times. The V call is TRBV5-1, the J call TRBJ2-1, with 8 positions matching TRBD2. Germline CDR1 SGHRS, CDR2 YFSETQ. This CDR3 is 14 amino acids long. V gave up 6 bases and J gave up 6 bases; unmatched junction bases: 8. In DNA, the CDR3 is TGCGCCAGCACCTCGGGCGGGACTAGCAATGAGCAGTTCTTC. Its protein product is CASTSGGTSNEQFF.

This clonotype was seen many times. Here the CDR3 DNA reads TGTGCCAGCAGCAGCCCGGGCTTTGTGGGCTACACCTTC. Translating it yields CASSSPGFVGYTF. The chain uses TRBV11-2 and TRBJ1-2; D remains unclear. Deletions cut 5 bases from V and 8 bases from J, with 15 bases between. This CDR3 is built from 13 residues. The germline gives CDR1 SGHAT, CDR2 FQNNGV. Full variable domain (outside the CDR3, taken from reference TRBV11-2 and TRBJ1-2): EAGVAQSPRYKIIEKRQSVAFWCNPISGHATLYWYQQILGQGPKLLIQFQNNGVVDDSQLPKDRFSAERLKGVDSTLKIQPAKLEDSAVYLCASSSPGFVGYTFGSGTRLTVV.

This chain links TRBV24-1 with TRBJ1-1; perhaps TRBD1 as D (5 bases). This CDR3 comprises 11 residues. V lost 7 bases and J lost 5, with 7 bases in between. The V gene's germline CDR1 is KGHDR and CDR2 SFDVKD. This CDR3 is CATSGGTEAFF. DNA for the CDR3: TGTGCCACCAGCGGGGGAACTGAAGCTTTCTTT.

This clonotype was recorded only once. V is TRBV9 and J is TRBJ2-3; D possibly corresponds to TRBD1 (6 bases). CDR3 length: 16 amino acids. Germline V gene sequence: CDR1 SGDLS, CDR2 YYNGEE. V was shortened by 1 base and J by 3 bases, with 15 bases between the two germline ends. The CDR3 reads CASSVNRTGKTDTQYF. CDR3 in DNA: TGTGCCAGCAGCGTAAATCGAACAGGGAAGACAGATACGCAGTATTTT.

This clonotype appeared a few times. The V call is TRBV2, the J call TRBJ2-7; maybe TRBD2 (6 bases). Germline V gives CDR1 SNHLY, CDR2 FYNNEI. This CDR3 is 14 amino acids long. V lost 7 bases and J 0 bases, leaving 13 bases between the germline ends. In DNA, the CDR3 is TGTGCCAGCACAGGGACTCAAAGCTCCTACGAGCAGTACTTC. It specifies CASTGTQSSYEQYF.

This clonotype appeared a few times. J is TRBJ2-7 and V is TRBV7-8; tentatively, D is TRBD1 (6 bases). Trimming left V 2 bases short and J 3 bases short, with 17 bases between. The CDR3 spans 16 residues. The germline CDR1 and CDR2 sequences are SGHVS and FQNEAQ. In nucleotides, the CDR3 is TGTGCCAGCAGCTTATTCCCCGAGGACAGTTACTACGAGCAGTACTTC. It is translated as CASSLFPEDSYYEQYF.

Many counts were recorded for this clonotype. This chain uses TRBV30 with TRBJ2-7; D gene unclear. The CDR3 is 11 amino acids. V lost 0 bases and J lost 7, with 7 bases in between. The germline gives CDR1 GTSNPN, CDR2 SVGIG (reference sequence). The CDR3 region has the DNA TGTGCCTGGAGTGTACTGGAAGAGCAGTACTTC. Its protein product is CAWSVLEEQYF.

This clonotype was detected many times. The chain couples TRBV12-3 or TRBV12-4 to TRBJ1-2; TRBD1 is a possible D gene (5 bases). Trimming pared 5 bases from V and 8 bases from J, leaving 12 bases between. The CDR3 is 12 amino acids. The CDR3 region is CASSDRSRGYTF. CDR3 in DNA: TGTGCCAGCAGTGACAGATCCCGAGGCTACACCTTC.

The chain couples TRBV3-1 to TRBJ1-4; D is possibly TRBD1 (5 bases). The length of the CDR3 is 16 residues. V was cut by 0 bases and J by 0 bases, with 8 bases left in between. From germline, CDR1 is LGHDT and CDR2 YNNKEL (reference sequence). The CDR3 nucleotides are TGTGCCAGCAGCCAAGACCCAGGGCCAACTAATGAAAAACTGTTTTTT. Its translation: CASSQDPGPTNEKLFF.

This clonotype was counted between two and nine times. The chain recombines TRBV6-1 with TRBJ2-2; TRBD2 matches at 7 bases. This CDR3 is built from 16 residues. CDR1 is MNHNS and CDR2 is SASEGT in the germline V gene. V was clipped by 6 bases and J by 4 bases; unmatched bases: 11. CDR3 protein: CASRGTISGATGELFF. The CDR3 DNA follows: TGTGCCAGCAGGGGCACTATCAGCGGGGCCACCGGGGAGCTGTTTTTT.

This clonotype came up many times. The gene calls are TRBV5-1 and TRBJ2-7; TRBD2 matches 11 bases. V lost 9 bases and J lost 5; bases outside the gene matches: 13. Germline V gene sequence: CDR1 SGHRS, CDR2 YFSETQ. The CDR3 totals 15 residues. The CDR3 coding sequence is TGCGCCACCTCACCCTCCACTAGCGGGAGCCACGAGCAGTACTTC. This translates into CATSPSTSGSHEQYF.

The sample holds a few counts of this clonotype. CDR3 in amino acids: CASSLVVAAKNIQYF. CDR3 bases: TGTGCCAGCAGCTTAGTGGTAGCGGCTAAAAACATTCAGTACTTC. The chain has TRBV11-3 and TRBJ2-4, with D perhaps matching TRBD2 (6 bases). The CDR3 extends over 15 amino acids. V was clipped by 1 base and J by 4 bases, with 11 bases between them. The germline V gene has CDR1 SGHNT and CDR2 YENEEA.

The sample holds many counts of this clonotype. The CDR3 coding sequence is TGCGCCAGCAGCCCCAGGTATGGGGTCTACGAGCAGTACTTC. Amino acids: CASSPRYGVYEQYF. The chain uses TRBV5-1 and TRBJ2-7; D call uncertain. The CDR3 runs to 14 residues. The V end lost 4 bases, the J end lost 3 bases, and 14 bases lay between the germline ends. CDR1 and CDR2 from the germline V gene are SGHRS and YFSETQ.

This chain connects TRBV13 to TRBJ1-3; D is unresolved. Germline values: CDR1 PRHDT, CDR2 FYEKMQ (reference sequence). The germline V and J ends were trimmed by 5 bases and 1 base, with 15 bases remaining between them. The CDR3 is made up of 16 amino acids. CDR3 nucleotide sequence: TGTGCCAGCAGCCCCCGTAAAGGCCTATCTGGAAACACCATATATTTT. It encodes CASSPRKGLSGNTIYF.